This T cell receptor (beta chain) was identified in a study of cytomegalovirus exposure and HLA in healthy donors. Study background: Most donors, roughly 82% of a few hundred genotyped, fell in the Caucasian-associated ancestry cluster. Study-wide findings and caveats: Earlier analysis found most TCR beta V segments productive about 87% or about 30% of the time. Around 160 TCR beta chains were listed as cytomegalovirus-associated.

Participants comprised healthy donors of bone marrow. Trimming cost V 2 bases and J 2 bases; bases outside gene matches: 4. The CDR3 is made up of 15 amino acids. Germline CDR1 SGHRS, CDR2 YFSETQ. The PCR ran on 60 Vbeta and 13 Jbeta primers. Assay: immunoSEQ multiplex PCR; the TCRdb copy retains only in-frame clones and omits some. Of around 180,000 clones listed, around 77% are singletons. As to this clone: Its antigen is currently unknown.

The V call is TRBV5-1, the J call TRBJ2-3, with 8 bases aligning to TRBD1. The sequencing sample was made of PBMCs. This sequence originates from a man aged 55 to 69 in good health and CMV-seronegative. The DNA for the CDR3 is TGCGCCAGCAGCTTCCAGGACAGGGTCACAGATACGCAGTATTTT. Translated, it gives CASSFQDRVTDTQYF. The full variable domain, rest sourced from reference TRBV5-1 and TRBJ2-3, is KAGVTQTPRYLIKTRGQQVTLSCSPISGHRSVSWYQQTPGQGLQFLFEYFSETQRNKGNFPGRFSGRQFSNSRSEMNVSTLELGDSALYLCASSFQDRVTDTQYFGPGTRLTVL.